The present TCR beta chain was sequenced within a study of CD4 T cell repertoires in COVID-19. Points on this clone: The antigen remains unidentified.

Produced via immunoSEQ multiplex PCR; TCRdb's table is partial and in-frame only. The sample lists 65,000 to 95,000 clones; 83% were seen once. Broader study findings: Some SARS-CoV-2 clonotypes, between about 7 and 28%, recurred in SARS-CoV and/or HKU1 cultures.

The CDR3 runs to 15 residues. Trimming took 10 bases from V and 1 from J; bases not matched to a gene: 11. Germline V lookup: CDR1 SGHKS, CDR2 YYEKEE (reference sequence). Here the sequenced sample was CD4+ T cells from peripheral blood, taken after recovery from COVID-19. This TCR came from a human donor who had COVID-19. The V call is TRBV5-5, the J call TRBJ1-1; 9 nucleotides align to TRBD1. The CDR3 sequence is CAGGQGPTPNTEAFF. For the CDR3, the DNA is TGTGCCGGAGGACAGGGGCCGACACCGAACACTGAAGCTTTCTTT.